These 17 T cell receptor beta chains originate from one sample sequenced in a study of shared clonotypes between healthy human individuals. The repertoire was sequenced with immunoSEQ multiplex PCR; TCRdb's copy has only in-frame clones and lacks some. The data show over a million clones, over 95% seen once. Sequenced input: naive CD4+ T cells sorted from blood. As to subset: CD45RA+ positively selected. The receptors originated from a man younger than 45 in good health.

This clone was picked up a small number of times. The V and J genes are TRBV13 and TRBJ2-3; unclear D gene. V lost 2 bases, J lost 6 bases, and 6 bases lay in between. CDR3 length equals 12 residues. CDR1 is PRHDT, CDR2 FYEKMQ, per germline (reference sequence). As DNA, the CDR3 is TGTGCCAGCAGCTTAAACTCGGATACGCAGTATTTT. This codes for CASSLNSDTQYF. Drawing the rest from reference TRBV13 and TRBJ2-3, the complete variable domain is AAGVIQSPRHLIKEKRETATLKCYPIPRHDTVYWYQQGPGQDPQFLISFYEKMQSDKGSIPDRFSAQQFSDYHSELNMSSLELGDSALYFCASSLNSDTQYFGPGTRLTVL.

This clone occurred once. This chain connects TRBV5-6 to TRBJ2-5; 7 positions match TRBD1. The J call may be faulty, since TRBJ2-7 better matches the DNA end. Germline V gene data show CDR1 as SGHDT and CDR2 as YYEEEE. The CDR3 sequence is 16 residues long. The CDR3 DNA reads as TGTGCCAGCAGTTCGGTGCGAAAGGGGGCTTCCTACGAGCAGTACTTC. This encodes CASSSVRKGASYEQYF.

CDR3 loop: CASSPLEAGGPDEQYF. DNA of the CDR3: TGTGCCAGCAGCCCTCTAGAGGCGGGAGGGCCCGACGAGCAGTACTTC. The rearrangement joins TRBV2 to TRBJ2-7; 9 positions match TRBD2. From germline, CDR1 is SNHLY and CDR2 FYNNEI. Trimming cost V 6 bases and J 5 bases; bases outside gene matches: 14. The CDR3 has 16 residues.

This chain connects TRBV27 to TRBJ2-7; the match to TRBD1 covers 8 bases. With V trimmed by 5 bases and J by 3 bases, 6 bases remained unmatched. This CDR3 is built from 14 residues. CDR1 and CDR2 from the germline V gene are MNHEY and SMNVEV (reference sequence). The CDR3 coding sequence is TGTGCCAGCAGTGGACAGGGTTTTATCTACGAGCAGTACTTC. This sequence encodes CASSGQGFIYEQYF.

V is TRBV27 and J is TRBJ2-2, with D maybe TRBD2 (5 bases). The length of the CDR3 is 16 residues. The V gene lost 2 bases and the J gene lost 0 bases, with 10 bases spanning the gap. The germline gives CDR1 MNHEY, CDR2 SMNVEV (reference sequence). The CDR3 nucleotides are TGTGCCAGCAGTTTAACGGCGGGTTCGAACACCGGGGAGCTGTTTTTT. Protein sequence: CASSLTAGSNTGELFF.

The rearrangement joins TRBV19 to TRBJ2-2, with 11 bases matching TRBD2. The ends lost 5 bases at V and 0 bases at J; junction bases unmatched: 8. CDR1 is LNHDA and CDR2 is SQIVND in the germline V gene (reference sequence). The CDR3 is 18 amino acids. The CDR3 sequence is CASSFGTSGSANTGELFF. Written as DNA, the CDR3 is TGTGCCAGTAGTTTCGGGACTAGCGGAAGTGCGAACACCGGGGAGCTGTTTTTT.

The chain links TRBV4-1 to TRBJ1-2; D possibly corresponds to TRBD1 (6 bases). The CDR3 loop spans 14 amino acids. V was pared by 0 bases and J by 8 bases, with 13 bases between. Germline CDR1 MGHRA, CDR2 YSYEKL. The CDR3 loop is CASSQDFRTAGYTF. The CDR3 DNA follows: TGCGCCAGCAGCCAAGATTTCCGGACAGCAGGCTACACCTTC.

The chain employs TRBV5-6 and TRBJ2-1; possibly TRBD2 for D (5 bases). The V gene's germline CDR1 is SGHDT and CDR2 YYEEEE. The CDR3 is 14 amino acids. Trimming pared 1 base from V and 9 bases from J, leaving 14 bases between. The CDR3 sequence is CASSLTGRGGEQFF. CDR3 in DNA: TGTGCCAGCAGCTTGACGGGGAGAGGAGGTGAGCAGTTCTTC.

Comments on this clone: The sample contains more than one DNA sequence encoding this CDR3. This sequence joins TRBV9 and TRBJ2-6; a possible D gene is TRBD1 (5 bases). CDR3 length equals 15 residues. The V gene's germline CDR1 is SGDLS and CDR2 YYNGEE. Trimming removed 0 bases from V and 2 bases from J, with 6 bases in between. CDR3 coding DNA: TGTGCCAGCAGCGTAGTAGGGGCTGGGGCCAACGTCCTGACTTTC. It codes for CASSVVGAGANVLTF.

The chain is built from TRBV7-9 and TRBJ2-3, with 7 bases aligning to TRBD1. V was clipped by 0 bases and J by 6 bases; unmatched bases: 9. The CDR3 extends over 16 amino acids. From germline, CDR1 is SEHNR and CDR2 FQNEAQ (reference sequence). CDR3 sequence (DNA): TGTGCCAGCAGCTTAGCTCTACAGGGGCTAGGGGATACGCAGTATTTT. Translated, it gives CASSLALQGLGDTQYF.

The V call is TRBV7-6, the J call TRBJ1-1, with D tentatively TRBD1 (6 bases). The CDR3 is 16 amino acids. The V end was cut by 5 bases, the J end by 5 bases, with 21 bases between. Germline V gene sequence: CDR1 SGHVS, CDR2 FNYEAQ. This chain's CDR3 is CASSNRHGGARTEAFF. CDR3 in DNA: TGTGCCAGCAGCAATCGACATGGGGGCGCGCGGACTGAAGCTTTCTTT.

The gene calls are TRBV7-9 and TRBJ1-1, with TRBD1 identical over 9 bases. The CDR3 runs to 15 residues. Germline values: CDR1 SEHNR, CDR2 FQNEAQ (reference sequence). V dropped 1 base and J dropped 4; count of bases not matched to a gene: 4. CDR3 in amino acids: CASSLGDRAGTEAFF. The CDR3 nucleotides are TGTGCCAGCAGCTTAGGGGACAGGGCGGGCACTGAAGCTTTCTTT. Together with reference TRBV7-9 and TRBJ1-1, the CDR3 gives the full variable domain: DTGVSQNPRHKITKRGQNVTFRCDPISEHNRLYWYRQTLGQGPEFLTYFQNEAQLEKSRLLSDRFSAERPKGSFSTLEIQRTEQGDSAMYLCASSLGDRAGTEAFFGQGTRLTVV.

Comment on this clone: Within the sample, other DNA sequences also encode this same CDR3. The chain recombines TRBV7-2 with TRBJ2-1; 14 bases align to TRBD2. Germline trimming cut 3 bases from V and 7 bases from J; bases unmatched to any gene: 5. Germline loops: CDR1 SGHTA, CDR2 FQGNSA. This CDR3 has 16 amino acids. The CDR3 bases are TGTGCCAGCAGCTTCAGACTAGCGGGAGGGGGGAATGAGCAGTTCTTC. It specifies CASSFRLAGGGNEQFF.

The chain carries TRBV5-6 and TRBJ2-5; D is ambiguous. TRBJ2-7 explains the end of the DNA better; the J call may be wrong. Germline V gene sequence: CDR1 SGHDT, CDR2 YYEEEE. The CDR3 loop spans 11 amino acids. The chain's CDR3 is CASSSSYEQYF. The CDR3 DNA reads TGTGCCAGCAGCTCCAGCTACGAGCAGTACTTC.

The rearrangement links TRBV4-2 to TRBJ2-3; no reliable D call. This CDR3 has 14 residues. CDR1 is LGHNA and CDR2 is YNFKEQ in the germline V gene. Trimming removed 2 bases at V and 2 bases at J, with 8 bases between. In DNA form, the CDR3 reads TGTGCCAGCAGCCAACAAACTAACACAGATACGCAGTATTTT. Amino acids: CASSQQTNTDTQYF.

The chain carries TRBV28 and TRBJ2-7, with D possibly matching TRBD2 (5 bases). The CDR3 is made up of 15 amino acids. Deletions cut 5 bases from V and 6 bases from J, with 20 bases between. Germline CDR1 reads MDHEN; CDR2 reads SYDVKM. CDR3 DNA: TGTGCCAGCAGTGGTACCGGGATTACCACCTCCGAGCAGTACTTC. This codes for CASSGTGITTSEQYF.

This chain links TRBV11-3 with TRBJ2-3; D possibly matches TRBD1 or TRBD2 (5 bases each). Trimming removed 5 bases from V and 7 bases from J, with 13 bases in between. CDR3 length equals 13 residues. Germline V gives CDR1 SGHNT, CDR2 YENEEA. CDR3 bases: TGTGCCAGCAGCGACTCCGGGACCCATACGCAGTATTTT. It is translated as CASSDSGTHTQYF.